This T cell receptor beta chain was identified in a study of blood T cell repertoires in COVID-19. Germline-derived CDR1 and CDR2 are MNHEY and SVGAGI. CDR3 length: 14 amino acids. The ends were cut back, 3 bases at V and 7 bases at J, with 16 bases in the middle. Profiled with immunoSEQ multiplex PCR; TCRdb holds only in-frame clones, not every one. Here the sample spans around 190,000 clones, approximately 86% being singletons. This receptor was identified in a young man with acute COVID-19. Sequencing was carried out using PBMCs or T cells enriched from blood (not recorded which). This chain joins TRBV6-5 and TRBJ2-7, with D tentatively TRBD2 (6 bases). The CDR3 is CASSYGGAGEEQYF. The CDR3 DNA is TGTGCCAGCAGTTATGGGGGAGCGGGCGAAGAGCAGTACTTC.